This is a list of T cell receptor beta chains from one sample in a study of blood T cell repertoires in COVID-19. The repertoire was sequenced with immunoSEQ multiplex PCR; TCRdb's copy has only in-frame clones and lacks some. This sample has about 87,000 clones, with around 83% found just once. Material for sequencing was peripheral blood. These receptors originate from a woman in her sixties or seventies with acute or convalescent COVID-19. Each CDR3 is given with its conserved first and last residue. A D gene is named only where the DNA matches it firmly. Size values are once, few and many counts, or a class for expanded clones, and some rows have none.

>TRBJ2-7|.|TRBV6-1|.
TGTGCCAGCAGTGAATGGGCCGAGCAGTACTTC
CASSEWAEQYF
>TRBJ1-1|.|TRBV10-2|.
TGCGCCAGCAGTGAGTCTGAGAGGGAAGGAACTGAAGCTTTCTTT
CASSESEREGTEAFF
>TRBJ1-2|.|TRBV27|.
TGTGCCAGCAGTTTAAACAAGAACTATGGCTACACCTTC
CASSLNKNYGYTF
>TRBJ1-1|.|TRBV30|.
TGTGCCTGGAGTGTAGACGCTGAGGCTGAAGCTTTCTTT
CAWSVDAEAEAFF
>TRBJ1-1|.|TRBV19|few
TGTGCCAGTAGTATAGATGGCGGATCTCGGTGGGCTTTCTTT
CASSIDGGSRWAFF
>TRBJ1-2|.|TRBV7-9|once
TGTGCCAGCAGCTTAGGGGACATGATTTATGGCTACACCTTC
CASSLGDMIYGYTF
>TRBJ1-2|.|TRBV29-1|once
TGCAGCACAGTATGGGACACTGGCTACACCTTC
CSTVWDTGYTF
>TRBJ1-5|.|TRBV6-1|.
TGTGCCAGCAGTGATACAGGGTATCAGCCCCAGCATTTT
CASSDTGYQPQHF
>TRBJ1-1|.|TRBV11-2|once
TGTGCCAGCAGCTTAGCGGGACTGGGAACTGAAGCTTTCTTT
CASSLAGLGTEAFF
>TRBJ2-3|.|TRBV27|.
TGTGCCAGCAGGGTGTCGACAGGACTCACAGATACGCAGTATTTT
CASRVSTGLTDTQYF
>TRBJ1-5|.|TRBV6-2/TRBV6-3|.
TGTGCCAGCAGTTTAGAGACATCTCTATGGGATCAGCCCCAGCATTTT
CASSLETSLWDQPQHF
>TRBJ1-6|TRBD1|TRBV6-5|few
TGTGCCAGCAGTTCGGGGACAGGCGGCAATTCACCCCTCCACTTT
CASSSGTGGNSPLHF
>TRBJ2-1|.|TRBV21-1|.
TGTGCCAGCAGCAAAGCGAAGGACTTTAACTACAATGAGCAGTTCTTC
CASSKAKDFNYNEQFF
>TRBJ2-7|.|TRBV4-1|.
TGCGCCAGCAGCCATGGTAGAGGCTACGAGCAGTACTTC
CASSHGRGYEQYF
>TRBJ1-1|.|TRBV2|once
TGTGCCAGGCCGCGGGGTATGAACACTGAAGCTTTCTTT
CARPRGMNTEAFF
>TRBJ1-4|TRBD1|TRBV28|.
TGTGCCAGCAGTAAACCTGACAGGGTGTTTTTT
CASSKPDRVFF
>TRBJ2-2|.|TRBV2|.
TGTGCCAGCAGTGAGGTCGGGGAATCGACCGGGGAGCTGTTTTTT
CASSEVGESTGELFF
>TRBJ2-7|TRBD1|TRBV10-2|.
TGCGCCAGCAGCGTCAGGCAGGGGGTCTCCTACGAGCAGTACTTC
CASSVRQGVSYEQYF
>TRBJ2-7|.|TRBV7-3|.
TGTGCCAGCTCCTACACACAGGGATCCGAGCAGTACTTC
CASSYTQGSEQYF
>TRBJ2-1|.|TRBV10-2|.
TGCGCCAGCAGTGACCCCAGGGTAAATGAGCAGTTCTTC
CASSDPRVNEQFF
>TRBJ2-2|.|TRBV10-1|.
TGCGCCAGCAGTGTAGTCAGGGCCGGGGAGCTGTTTTTT
CASSVVRAGELFF
>TRBJ2-5|TRBD2|TRBV5-1|.
TGCGCCAGCAGGATTGGGGGGGTAAAAGAGACCCAGTACTTC
CASRIGGVKETQYF
>TRBJ1-5|.|TRBV21-1|.
TGTGCCAGCAGCATTGGAGACAGGGAATATCAGCCCCAGCATTTT
CASSIGDREYQPQHF